Listed below are T cell receptor beta chains from one sample, sequenced in a study of identical twins. TCRdb fed the 5' RACE reads into MiXCR, producing one record per CDR3 protein. The repertoire includes about 500,000 distinct CDR3 sequences, roughly an eighth of them detected once, and more than 0.8% sits in the top ten. The sample was also reused in another study, on yellow fever vaccine responses in identical twins.

Sample: CD4+ T cells sorted from blood. The receptors originated from a woman aged 18-29 years in good health. Each CDR3 is given with its conserved first and last residue. Fields, in order: CDR3 protein, CDR3 DNA, D gene, clone size, V gene, J gene, CDR3 length. A D gene is named only where the DNA matches it firmly. Size values are once, few and many counts, or a class for expanded clones, and some rows have none.

CDR3aa: CSVRGLFRAGGTEAFF; CDR3nt: TGCAGCGTTCGAGGCCTTTTTAGGGCAGGTGGCACTGAAGCTTTCTTT; d_gene: -; abundance: -; v_gene: TRBV29-1; j_gene: TRBJ1-1; len: 16
CDR3aa: CASSFRQSTDTQYF; CDR3nt: TGTGCCAGCAGCTTCCGACAGAGCACAGATACGCAGTATTTT; d_gene: -; abundance: few; v_gene: TRBV7-2; j_gene: TRBJ2-3; len: 14
CDR3aa: CASSRDLGTDTQYF; CDR3nt: TGTGCCAGCAGTCGGGACTTGGGGACAGATACGCAGTATTTT; d_gene: -; abundance: many; v_gene: TRBV5-5; j_gene: TRBJ2-3; len: 14
CDR3aa: CSARNDRASTEAFF; CDR3nt: TGCAGTGCTAGAAACGACAGGGCCAGTACTGAAGCTTTCTTT; d_gene: TRBD1; abundance: few; v_gene: TRBV20-1; j_gene: TRBJ1-1; len: 14
CDR3aa: CASSGRAGAGNEQFF; CDR3nt: TGCGCCAGCAGTGGGAGAGCGGGAGCGGGGAATGAGCAGTTCTTC; d_gene: TRBD2; abundance: -; v_gene: TRBV10-2; j_gene: TRBJ2-1; len: 15
CDR3aa: CSARTGSSGANVLTF; CDR3nt: TGCAGCGCGCGGACAGGGAGCTCTGGGGCCAACGTCCTGACTTTC; d_gene: TRBD1; abundance: -; v_gene: TRBV29-1; j_gene: TRBJ2-6; len: 15
CDR3aa: CASSRQGGTNEQFF; CDR3nt: TGTGCCAGCTCACGTCAGGGAGGGACGAATGAGCAGTTCTTC; d_gene: TRBD2; abundance: few; v_gene: TRBV18; j_gene: TRBJ2-1; len: 14
CDR3aa: CASSYPSAAAAGNQPQHF; CDR3nt: TGTGCCAGCAGTTACCCTAGCGCGGCAGCAGCGGGCAATCAGCCCCAGCATTTT; d_gene: -; abundance: many; v_gene: TRBV6-5; j_gene: TRBJ1-5; len: 18
CDR3aa: CASSREGEQFF; CDR3nt: TGTGCCAGCAGCCGGGAGGGTGAGCAGTTCTTC; d_gene: TRBD2; abundance: -; v_gene: TRBV7-6; j_gene: TRBJ2-1; len: 11
CDR3aa: CASSLEMPQNSPLHF; CDR3nt: TGCGCCAGCAGCTTGGAGATGCCACAGAATTCACCCCTCCACTTT; d_gene: -; abundance: many; v_gene: TRBV5-1; j_gene: TRBJ1-6; len: 15
CDR3aa: CASSYPGDQPQHF; CDR3nt: TGTGCCAGCAGTTACCCAGGGGATCAGCCCCAGCATTTT; d_gene: -; abundance: few; v_gene: TRBV6-6; j_gene: TRBJ1-5; len: 13
CDR3aa: CASSNGNGDTQYF; CDR3nt: TGTGCCAGCAGCAATGGGAATGGCGATACGCAGTATTTT; d_gene: -; abundance: few; v_gene: TRBV9; j_gene: TRBJ2-3; len: 13
CDR3aa: CASSQGKAYEQFF; CDR3nt: TGCGCCAGCAGCCAAGGAAAAGCATATGAGCAGTTCTTC; d_gene: -; abundance: few; v_gene: TRBV4-3; j_gene: TRBJ2-1; len: 13
CDR3aa: CASSSTSGSYNEQFF; CDR3nt: TGCGCCAGCAGCAGCACTAGCGGATCCTACAATGAGCAGTTCTTC; d_gene: TRBD2; abundance: many; v_gene: TRBV5-1; j_gene: TRBJ2-1; len: 15
CDR3aa: CSAPGYFSDTQYF; CDR3nt: TGCAGTGCTCCCGGATACTTCTCAGATACGCAGTATTTT; d_gene: -; abundance: -; v_gene: TRBV20-1; j_gene: TRBJ2-3; len: 13
CDR3aa: CASSFRLGTDTQYF; CDR3nt: TGTGCCAGCAGCTTTCGCCTAGGCACAGATACGCAGTATTTT; d_gene: -; abundance: few; v_gene: TRBV5-5; j_gene: TRBJ2-3; len: 14
CDR3aa: CASSPSGGSDTQYF; CDR3nt: TGTGCCAGCAGTCCCAGCGGGGGCTCAGATACGCAGTATTTT; d_gene: TRBD2; abundance: few; v_gene: TRBV28; j_gene: TRBJ2-3; len: 14
CDR3aa: CASSRKAGGTEAFF; CDR3nt: TGTGCCAGCAGCCGCAAAGCGGGGGGCACTGAAGCTTTCTTT; d_gene: -; abundance: many; v_gene: TRBV3-1; j_gene: TRBJ1-1; len: 14
CDR3aa: CASSLGERASYNEQFF; CDR3nt: TGCGCCAGCAGCTTGGGAGAGCGGGCCTCCTACAATGAGCAGTTCTTC; d_gene: -; abundance: few; v_gene: TRBV5-1; j_gene: TRBJ2-1; len: 16
CDR3aa: CASSSGQYNEKLFF; CDR3nt: TGTGCCAGCAGCTCGGGACAGTATAATGAAAAACTGTTTTTT; d_gene: TRBD1; abundance: -; v_gene: TRBV7-9; j_gene: TRBJ1-4; len: 14
CDR3aa: CASSPRVMSLKETQYF; CDR3nt: TGTGCCAGCAGTCCACGCGTGATGAGTCTGAAGGAGACCCAGTACTTC; d_gene: -; abundance: -; v_gene: TRBV14; j_gene: TRBJ2-5; len: 16
CDR3aa: CASSPPQAKGLNTEAFF; CDR3nt: TGTGCCAGCAGTCCACCCCAGGCCAAGGGCCTTAACACTGAAGCTTTCTTT; d_gene: -; abundance: -; v_gene: TRBV12-3/TRBV12-4; j_gene: TRBJ1-1; len: 17
CDR3aa: CASSSLAGDAEQYF; CDR3nt: TGTGCCAGCAGTTCGCTAGCGGGAGACGCCGAGCAGTACTTC; d_gene: TRBD2; abundance: few; v_gene: TRBV12-3/TRBV12-4; j_gene: TRBJ2-7; len: 14
CDR3aa: CSAGTSGGPGADTQYF; CDR3nt: TGCAGTGCTGGTACTAGCGGGGGGCCGGGGGCAGATACGCAGTATTTT; d_gene: TRBD2; abundance: few; v_gene: TRBV20-1; j_gene: TRBJ2-3; len: 16
CDR3aa: CASSESTRGETQYF; CDR3nt: TGTGCCAGCAGTGAATCTACTAGGGGTGAGACCCAGTACTTC; d_gene: -; abundance: many; v_gene: TRBV6-1; j_gene: TRBJ2-5; len: 14
CDR3aa: CASSLAGGRADTQYF; CDR3nt: TGTGCCAGCAGTTTGGCGGGGGGGCGCGCAGATACGCAGTATTTT; d_gene: TRBD2; abundance: many; v_gene: TRBV12-3/TRBV12-4; j_gene: TRBJ2-3; len: 15
CDR3aa: CASSPTTLQETQYF; CDR3nt: TGTGCCAGCAGCCCAACAACCCTCCAAGAGACCCAGTACTTC; d_gene: -; abundance: many; v_gene: TRBV7-2; j_gene: TRBJ2-5; len: 14
CDR3aa: CASSVGLAGASNEQFF; CDR3nt: TGTGCCAGCAGCGTAGGACTAGCGGGAGCCAGCAATGAGCAGTTCTTC; d_gene: TRBD2; abundance: few; v_gene: TRBV9; j_gene: TRBJ2-1; len: 16
CDR3aa: CASCSGTYNEQFF; CDR3nt: TGTGCCAGCTGTAGCGGAACCTACAATGAGCAGTTCTTC; d_gene: -; abundance: -; v_gene: TRBV2; j_gene: TRBJ2-1; len: 13
CDR3aa: CASSSVLAATDTQYF; CDR3nt: TGCGCCAGCAGCTCCGTCCTCGCAGCCACAGATACGCAGTATTTT; d_gene: -; abundance: -; v_gene: TRBV4-1; j_gene: TRBJ2-3; len: 15
CDR3aa: CASSQDHRVADTQYF; CDR3nt: TGCGCCAGCAGCCAAGATCACAGGGTCGCAGATACGCAGTATTTT; d_gene: -; abundance: -; v_gene: TRBV4-3; j_gene: TRBJ2-3; len: 15
CDR3aa: CSVGDRRKLFF; CDR3nt: TGCAGCGTTGGGGACAGGCGGAAACTGTTTTTT; d_gene: TRBD1; abundance: -; v_gene: TRBV29-1; j_gene: TRBJ1-4; len: 11
CDR3aa: CASSSRTKNIQYF; CDR3nt: TGTGCCAGCAGTTCCAGGACCAAAAACATTCAGTACTTC; d_gene: -; abundance: -; v_gene: TRBV28; j_gene: TRBJ2-4; len: 13